This TCR beta chain was sequenced in a study of regulatory T cells in long-lasting Graves disease. Germline CDR1 and CDR2: ENHRY and SYGVKD. This CDR3 has 13 amino acids. With 10 bases clipped from V and 0 bases from J, the junction kept 3 bases outside the gene matches. Study results and limitations: It is possible that accuracy was reduced by the small size of the sample.

For this clonotype: Its target is not known.

The time point: newly diagnosed GD, antithyroid drugs for less than 3 months. PBMCs were the source of the RNA used for TCR sequencing. In building TCR beta libraries, iRepertoire HTBI primers were used together with Arm-PCR of CDR3 regions. MiXCR, run by TCRdb on the multiplex PCR reads, gives a single entry per CDR3 protein. The sample records a few hundred thousand distinct CDR3 sequences, around 15% being singletons. Separately, the same data were catalogued under a study of T cells in Graves' hyperthyroidism and ophthalmopathy.

The sequenced sample was peripheral blood mononuclear cells (PBMCs), obtained at new diagnosis, from a patient treated with antithyroid drugs. This TCR derives from a woman aged 50 to 60 with Graves disease. This chain joins TRBV10-3 and TRBJ2-3; 8 bases fit TRBD2. The DNA of the CDR3 is TGTGCCACCAAGCGGGAGAGCACAGATACGCAGTATTTT. Amino acids: CATKRESTDTQYF.